Listed below are T cell receptor beta chains from one sample, sequenced in a study of cytomegalovirus exposure and HLA in healthy donors. Repertoires were generated with immunoSEQ multiplex PCR, while TCRdb's copy carries only in-frame clones and drops some. The sample yields some 140,000 clones, roughly nine tenths seen once. The sample taken for sequencing was PBMCs. These TCRs come from a man younger than 35 in good health and CMV-seronegative. Each CDR3 is given with its conserved first and last residue. The D gene is left open where the match is weak. Rows give clone size only sometimes, using once, few, many, or a class for an expanded clone.

TRBJ2-7 | . | TRBD2 | TRBV27 | TGTGCCAGCAGTTTCATGGCGGGGGGAAACTACGAGCAGTACTTC | CASSFMAGGNYEQYF
TRBJ2-7 | . | . | TRBV7-9 | TGTGCCAGCAGCTTAGTTCGTAGCCGACGGTACTACGAGCAGTACTTC | CASSLVRSRRYYEQYF
TRBJ2-1 | . | . | TRBV4-1 | TGCGCCAGCAGCCAAGTATCCTACAATGAGCAGTTCTTC | CASSQVSYNEQFF
TRBJ2-7 | . | TRBD1 | TRBV18 | TGTGCCAGCTCACCCGGGACAGACTCCTACGAGCAGTACTTC | CASSPGTDSYEQYF
TRBJ2-3 | . | . | TRBV5-1 | TGCGCCAGCACCCTGGCAGGAACCGCAAAGTTCCCAGATACGCAGTATTTT | CASTLAGTAKFPDTQYF
TRBJ2-7 | . | TRBD2 | TRBV19 | TGTGCCAGTAGTACCTTTAGCGGGAGTTCCTACGAGCAGTACTTC | CASSTFSGSSYEQYF
TRBJ1-1 | . | TRBD1 | TRBV18 | TGTGCCAGCTCACTAAACGGACAGGGGGCGACGGGGGCCACTGAAGCTTTCTTT | CASSLNGQGATGATEAFF
TRBJ2-1 | . | . | TRBV7-9 | TGTGCCAGCAGCTCGGACTTTCAGCGAGGAATCAACGAGCAGTTCTTC | CASSSDFQRGINEQFF
TRBJ2-5 | . | . | TRBV7-9 | TGTGCCAGCAGCTTAGACCTAGCCCCGGAGACCCAGTACTTC | CASSLDLAPETQYF
TRBJ2-7 | . | . | TRBV5-1 | TGCGCCAGCAGCCAAGGGGCGGAGGAGCAGTACTTC | CASSQGAEEQYF
TRBJ2-7 | . | . | TRBV5-4 | TGTGCCAGCAGCTGGGGGGGGGACACTTTTTACGAGCAGTACTTC | CASSWGGDTFYEQYF
TRBJ2-7 | few | . | TRBV7-9 | TGTGCCAGCAGCTTGGGGACTGTCGCCTACGAGCAGTACTTC | CASSLGTVAYEQYF
TRBJ2-7 | few | . | TRBV5-1 | TGCGCCAGCAGCTTGGGGCCCCGCGGACAGAGCTCCTACGAGCAGTACTTC | CASSLGPRGQSSYEQYF
TRBJ1-1 | . | . | TRBV7-9 | TGTGCCAGCAGCTCCCCCGCCGGGACACGAGCTTTCTTT | CASSSPAGTRAFF
TRBJ2-7 | many | . | TRBV27 | TGTGCCAGCACGGAGGGGCAAACCGGGGACAGCTACGAGCAGTACTTC | CASTEGQTGDSYEQYF
TRBJ1-2 | . | . | TRBV28 | TGTGCCAGCTGTACACCCGAACCAGTTAACTATGGCTACACCTTC | CASCTPEPVNYGYTF
TRBJ2-1 | . | . | TRBV7-9 | TGTGCCAGCAGACAAATAGCGGAGAACTCCTACAATGAGCAGTTCTTC | CASRQIAENSYNEQFF